Listed below are T cell receptor beta chains from one sample, sequenced in a study of cytomegalovirus exposure and HLA in healthy donors. The table came from immunoSEQ multiplex PCR; TCRdb's copy has only in-frame clones and leaves some out. The table lists 220,000 or so clones, 75% to 95% of them singletons. Sequencing input: PBMCs. These receptors originate from a woman in her late teens or twenties in good health and CMV-seronegative. Each CDR3 is given with its conserved first and last residue. The D gene is left open where the match is weak. Some rows mark clone size as missing; the rest say once, few, many or name a class of expanded clone.

clone_size | d_call | j_call | v_call | cdr3_aa | cdr3_nt
- | TRBD2 | TRBJ2-1 | TRBV5-4 | CASSLLGLAGVRSYNEQFF | TGTGCCAGCAGCCTCCTGGGACTAGCGGGAGTTAGGTCCTACAATGAGCAGTTCTTC
- | - | TRBJ1-3 | TRBV6-1 | CASSELGRGNTIYF | TGTGCCAGCAGTGAACTGGGGAGGGGAAACACCATATATTTT
- | - | TRBJ2-3 | TRBV28 | CASSKGGTDTQYF | TGTGCCAGCAGCAAGGGGGGCACAGATACGCAGTATTTT
- | - | TRBJ2-7 | TRBV12-2 | CASRLVPGTSGTSYEQYF | TGTGCAAGTCGCTTAGTCCCCGGGACTAGCGGGACTTCCTACGAGCAGTACTTC
- | - | TRBJ2-2 | TRBV14 | CASSNPGSTGELFF | TGTGCCAGCAGCAACCCGGGGAGCACCGGGGAGCTGTTTTTT
- | TRBD2 | TRBJ2-1 | TRBV5-1 | CASSLAPSGSYNEQFF | TGCGCCAGCAGCTTGGCGCCTAGCGGGAGTTACAATGAGCAGTTCTTC
- | TRBD2 | TRBJ2-7 | TRBV7-2 | CASSTSSGRFHYEQYF | TGTGCCAGCAGCACGTCTAGCGGGAGGTTCCACTACGAGCAGTACTTC
- | - | TRBJ1-5 | TRBV6-1 | CASSGEDRGAGVEHF | TGTGCCAGCAGTGGGGAAGACAGAGGTGCTGGCGTTGAGCATTTT
- | TRBD2 | TRBJ2-7 | TRBV9 | CASSVDLAGREQYF | TGTGCCAGCAGCGTAGATTTAGCGGGAAGGGAGCAGTACTTC
- | - | TRBJ1-5 | TRBV27 | CASSSPGEDQPQHF | TGTGCCAGCAGCTCCCCAGGGGAAGATCAGCCCCAGCATTTT
- | TRBD1 | TRBJ2-5 | TRBV10-3 | CAIRTGEETQYF | TGTGCCATCAGAACAGGGGAGGAGACCCAGTACTTC
- | - | TRBJ1-4 | TRBV5-1 | CASSLDRHETEKLFF | TGCGCCAGCAGCTTAGACAGGCATGAAACTGAAAAACTGTTTTTT
- | - | TRBJ2-1 | TRBV15 | CATSGFLLGPYNEQFF | TGTGCCACCAGCGGCTTCCTACTAGGACCCTACAATGAGCAGTTCTTC
- | TRBD2 | TRBJ2-1 | TRBV14 | CASSQGLAGATLGGGPYNEQFF | TGTGCCAGCAGCCAAGGACTAGCGGGAGCCACCTTAGGGGGGGGGCCCTACAATGAGCAGTTCTTC
- | TRBD2 | TRBJ2-7 | TRBV5-4 | CASSRTSGTYEQYF | TGTGCCAGCAGCCGGACTAGCGGAACCTACGAGCAGTACTTC
- | - | TRBJ2-1 | TRBV28 | CASSLIGDLVEQFF | TGTGCCAGCAGTTTAATAGGGGATTTGGTTGAGCAGTTCTTC
few | - | TRBJ1-2 | TRBV5-4 | CASTPGSLLNYGYTF | TGTGCCAGCACCCCGGGGAGCTTGCTCAACTATGGCTACACCTTC
- | TRBD1 | TRBJ1-1 | TRBV29-1 | CSVVGQGNTEAFF | TGCAGCGTCGTGGGACAGGGGAACACTGAAGCTTTCTTT
- | TRBD1 | TRBJ1-1 | TRBV13 | CASSFGVGQGAGTEAFF | TGTGCCAGCAGCTTTGGCGTGGGACAGGGGGCCGGAACTGAAGCTTTCTTT
- | TRBD2 | TRBJ2-7 | TRBV12-5 | CASGLVLGRGGDPSSYEQYF | TGTGCTAGTGGTTTGGTACTCGGTCGGGGGGGAGACCCAAGCTCCTACGAGCAGTACTTC
- | - | TRBJ1-1 | TRBV6-5 | CASTPGSGYEAFF | TGTGCCAGCACCCCTGGGTCGGGATATGAAGCTTTCTTT
- | - | TRBJ2-3 | TRBV7-6 | CASSLIKWAGDHSTDTQYF | TGTGCCAGCAGCTTAATTAAGTGGGCAGGGGATCATAGCACAGATACGCAGTATTTT